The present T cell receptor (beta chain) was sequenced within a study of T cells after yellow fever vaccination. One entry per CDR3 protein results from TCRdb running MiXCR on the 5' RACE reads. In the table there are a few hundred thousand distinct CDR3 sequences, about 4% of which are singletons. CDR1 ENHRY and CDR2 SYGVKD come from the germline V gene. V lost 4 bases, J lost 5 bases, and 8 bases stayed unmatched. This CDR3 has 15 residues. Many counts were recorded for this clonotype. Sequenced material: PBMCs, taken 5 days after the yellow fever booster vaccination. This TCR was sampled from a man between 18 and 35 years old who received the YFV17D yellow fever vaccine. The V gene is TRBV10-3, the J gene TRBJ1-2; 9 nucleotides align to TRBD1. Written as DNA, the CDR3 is TGTGCCATCAGTGCAGATCCCGGGACAGGGTATGGCTACACCTTC. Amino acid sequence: CAISADPGTGYGYTF.